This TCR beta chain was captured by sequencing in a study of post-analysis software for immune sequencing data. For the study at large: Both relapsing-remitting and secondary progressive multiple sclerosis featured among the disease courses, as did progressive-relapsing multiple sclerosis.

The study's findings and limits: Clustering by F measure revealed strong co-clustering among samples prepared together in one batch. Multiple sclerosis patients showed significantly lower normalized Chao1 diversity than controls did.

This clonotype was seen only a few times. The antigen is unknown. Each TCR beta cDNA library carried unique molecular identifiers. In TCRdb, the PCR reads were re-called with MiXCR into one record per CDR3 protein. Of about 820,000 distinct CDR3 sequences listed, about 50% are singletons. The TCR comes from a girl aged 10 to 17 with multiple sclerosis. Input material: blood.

For the CDR3, the DNA is TGCAGCGTTGCACCCTTAGCGGGCAGCTCCTACAATGAGCAGTTCTTC. Its translation is CSVAPLAGSSYNEQFF. The chain uses TRBV29-1 and TRBJ2-1; 7 nucleotides match TRBD2. The germline gives CDR1 SQVTM, CDR2 ANQGSEA. This CDR3 has 16 residues. V trimming: 4 bases; J trimming: 0 bases; junction bases outside the gene matches: 9.